Sequencing of this T cell receptor beta chain was carried out in a study of OX40 agonist ivuxolimab in advanced cancers. Across the whole study: Of the patients, three showed partial responses, one with hepatocellular carcinoma and two with cutaneous melanoma.

Profiled with immunoSEQ multiplex PCR; TCRdb holds only in-frame clones, not every one. This sample has more than 50,000 clones; around 86% occur once, and the top ten carry about 1.7%. This TCR was sampled from an adult with an advanced solid tumor such as melanoma, head and neck, liver or kidney cancer. This specimen was CD4+ or CD8+ T cells sorted from blood, taken in a trial of the OX40 agonist ivuxolimab.

This CDR3 reads CASSRGTGDSSHQPQHF. In DNA form, the CDR3 reads TGTGCCAGTAGTAGGGGGACAGGGGACTCCTCACATCAGCCCCAGCATTTT. The V gene is TRBV19, the J gene TRBJ1-5; 10 nucleotides match TRBD1. V dropped 4 bases and J dropped 5; count of bases not matched to a gene: 11. The CDR3 spans 17 residues. The germline gives CDR1 LNHDA, CDR2 SQIVND (reference sequence).